This section outlines one T cell receptor beta chain sequence together with its context. This entry is derived from a study of blood T cell repertoires in COVID-19. Study details: Sites in the United States, Italy and Spain provided acute and convalescent COVID-19 samples.

This CDR3 has 15 amino acids. Germline-derived CDR1 and CDR2 are SGHVS and FQNEAQ. V shed 3 bases, J shed 6 bases, and the junction held 6 bases outside the gene matches. The method was immunoSEQ multiplex PCR; TCRdb's version includes in-frame clones alone and lacks a portion of them. The data hold 310,000 or so clones, with around 83% observed a single time. This receptor was obtained from a woman in her fifties or sixties with acute or convalescent COVID-19. V usage is TRBV7-8 and J usage is TRBJ2-3, with 10 bases aligning to TRBD1. Sequenced: peripheral blood. CDR3 sequence (DNA): TGTGCCAGCAGCTTGGACAGGGGGAAGGGGGATACGCAGTATTTT. Its translation: CASSLDRGKGDTQYF.